This is a list of T cell receptor beta chains from one sample in a study of cytomegalovirus exposure and HLA in healthy donors. The repertoire was sequenced with immunoSEQ multiplex PCR; TCRdb's copy has only in-frame clones and lacks some. This sample lists about 160,000 clones; its ten largest clones have around 1.2%. Specimen: PBMCs. Receptors were obtained from a woman aged 55-69 years in good health and CMV-seronegative. Both conserved end residues are part of each CDR3.

V gene,J gene,CDR3 protein
TRBV6-6,TRBJ1-1,CASSDTDRGPTEAFF
TRBV5-5,TRBJ1-6,CASSLFREIYNSPLHF
TRBV5-8,TRBJ1-5,CASSRGWDNQPQHF
TRBV21-1,TRBJ2-3,CASSKDRVSTDTQYF
TRBV19,TRBJ1-5,CASSITSGGPQHF
TRBV27,TRBJ2-2,CASSPQSLAPPGELFF
TRBV11-2,TRBJ2-5,CASSLGAAGVQETQYF
TRBV29-1,TRBJ1-1,CSVTRTGPNTEAFF
TRBV7-3,TRBJ2-1,CASSLQSGGLDEQFF
TRBV11-2,TRBJ1-1,CASSGLTEAFF
TRBV5-1,TRBJ2-5,CASSLGEGETQYF
TRBV2,TRBJ2-4,CASFRQPFKNIQYF
TRBV7-2,TRBJ1-2,CASSSSGTGVGYTF
TRBV4-1,TRBJ2-1,CASSPGDKQFF
TRBV5-4,TRBJ2-7,CASSLGQGVSYEQYF
TRBV16,TRBJ1-5,CASSPRTGGVQPQHF
TRBV18,TRBJ2-2,CASSNRSTGELFF
TRBV4-2,TRBJ2-2,CASSQGWAPRRTGELFF
TRBV6-5,TRBJ2-7,CASSRTREVYEQYF
TRBV2,TRBJ1-2,CASEAARHGYTF
TRBV18,TRBJ2-7,CASSPRGSSGRAYEQYF
TRBV7-2,TRBJ1-2,CASSFYSSKVYTF
TRBV12-5,.,CASGRDRGFSYEQYF
TRBV7-8,TRBJ2-1,CASSLAGGVYNEQFF
TRBV4-2,TRBJ2-4,CASSQDPSGRWPAKNIQYF
TRBV6-5,TRBJ1-2,CASSFYRGDYGYTF
TRBV7-9,TRBJ1-1,CASTIGEGTEAFF